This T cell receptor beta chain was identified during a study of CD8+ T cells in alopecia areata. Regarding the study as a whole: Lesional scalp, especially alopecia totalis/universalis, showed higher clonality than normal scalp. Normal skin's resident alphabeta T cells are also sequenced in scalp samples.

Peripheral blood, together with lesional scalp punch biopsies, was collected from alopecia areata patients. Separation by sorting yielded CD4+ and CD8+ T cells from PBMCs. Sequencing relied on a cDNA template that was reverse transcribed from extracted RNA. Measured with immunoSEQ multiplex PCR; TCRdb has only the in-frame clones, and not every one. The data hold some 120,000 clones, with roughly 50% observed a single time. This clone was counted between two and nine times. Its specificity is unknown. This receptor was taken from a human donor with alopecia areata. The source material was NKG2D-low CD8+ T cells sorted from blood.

This chain's CDR3 is CSVEDDMGQGIAADTQYF. The CDR3 DNA follows: TGCAGCGTTGAAGACGATATGGGACAGGGGATAGCGGCAGATACGCAGTATTTT. The chain links TRBV29-1 to TRBJ2-3; 10 bases line up with TRBD1. This CDR3 contains 18 residues. J gave up 4 bases and V 0 bases, and 13 bases lay outside the gene matches. Germline V gene lookup returns CDR1 SQVTM and CDR2 ANQGSEA.